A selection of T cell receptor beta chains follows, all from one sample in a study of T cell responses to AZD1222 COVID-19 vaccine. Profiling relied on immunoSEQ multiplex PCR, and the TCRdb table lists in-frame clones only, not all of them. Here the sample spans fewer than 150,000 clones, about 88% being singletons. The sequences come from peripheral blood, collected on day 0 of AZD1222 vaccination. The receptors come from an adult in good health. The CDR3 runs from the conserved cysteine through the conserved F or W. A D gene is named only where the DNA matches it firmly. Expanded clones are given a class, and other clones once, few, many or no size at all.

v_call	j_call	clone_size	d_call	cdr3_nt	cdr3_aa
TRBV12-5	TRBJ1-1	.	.	TGTGCTAGTGGTTTGGTACCGGAGACAGTCATGAACACTGAAGCTTTCTTT	CASGLVPETVMNTEAFF
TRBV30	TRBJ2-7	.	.	TGTGCCTGGAGTGTAAGGTTAGGCCTCGGCCGGATCTACGAGCAGTACTTC	CAWSVRLGLGRIYEQYF
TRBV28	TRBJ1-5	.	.	TGTGCCAGCAGCAACAGGGGCAATCAGCCCCAGCATTTT	CASSNRGNQPQHF
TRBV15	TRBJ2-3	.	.	TGTGCCACCAGCAGAGATTATGGGGGAGGGGGGAGCACAGATACGCAGTATTTT	CATSRDYGGGGSTDTQYF
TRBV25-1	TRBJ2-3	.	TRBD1	TGTGCCAGCAGTAGCGGAAGGGGGCATCCAGATACGCAGTATTTT	CASSSGRGHPDTQYF
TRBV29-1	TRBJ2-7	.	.	TGCAGCTTTGCCGCGGACAGTCGTGAGCAGTACTTC	CSFAADSREQYF
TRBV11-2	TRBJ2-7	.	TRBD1	TGTGCCAGCAGCTTAGCCCCCGACAGGGACTACGAGCAGTACTTC	CASSLAPDRDYEQYF
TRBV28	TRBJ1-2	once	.	TGTGCCAGCAGTTTAGGTCGCCGGATAAACTATGGCTACACCTTC	CASSLGRRINYGYTF
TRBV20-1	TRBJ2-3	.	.	TGCAGTATTCTAGGGTCAGATACGCAGTATTTT	CSILGSDTQYF
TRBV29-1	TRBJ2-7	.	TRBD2	TGCAGCGCGAAACCGGGACTAGCGGGGGCCCACGAGCAGTACTTC	CSAKPGLAGAHEQYF
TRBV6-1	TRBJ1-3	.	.	TGTGCCAGCAGCGAAAGTGGAAACACCATATATTTT	CASSESGNTIYF
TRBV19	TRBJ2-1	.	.	TGTGCCAGTAGTATAGATAAGATAAGAACTGAGCAGTTCTTC	CASSIDKIRTEQFF
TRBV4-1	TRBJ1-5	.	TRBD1	TGCGCCAGCAGCCGGAAGGGACAGACAAATCAGCCCCAGCATTTT	CASSRKGQTNQPQHF
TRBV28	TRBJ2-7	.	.	TGTGCCAGCAGTTCCCGGGATGGGGGGGCGGATGAGCAGTACTTC	CASSSRDGGADEQYF
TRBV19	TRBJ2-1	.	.	TGTGCCAGCTTGCCAACAGGATCCGTTAACAATGAGCAGTTCTTC	CASLPTGSVNNEQFF
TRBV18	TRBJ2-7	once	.	TGTGCCAGCTCACCAGGTGGAACTCATTCCGAGCAGTACTTC	CASSPGGTHSEQYF
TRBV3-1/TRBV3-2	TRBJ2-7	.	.	TGTGCCAGCAGCCCAGAATCCGGACCGGGCGAGCAGTACTTC	CASSPESGPGEQYF
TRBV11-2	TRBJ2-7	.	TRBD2	TGTGCCAGCACCCCTTACGGCGGGAGCTACGAGCAGTACTTC	CASTPYGGSYEQYF
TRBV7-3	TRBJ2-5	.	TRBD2	TGTGCCAGCAGCTTAAGGTCTAGCGGCGCACAAGAGACCCAGTACTTC	CASSLRSSGAQETQYF
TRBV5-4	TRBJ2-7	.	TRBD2	TGTGCCAGCAGCTTGGCGGGGACTAGCGGCTACGAGCAGTACTTC	CASSLAGTSGYEQYF
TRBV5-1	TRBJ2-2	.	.	TGCGCCAGCAGCACATGGAACACCGGGGAGCTGTTTTTT	CASSTWNTGELFF
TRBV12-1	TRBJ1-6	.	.	TGTGCCAGCAGCTTTAAGGGTCCGGGACAGGGGTATAATTCACCCCTCCACTTT	CASSFKGPGQGYNSPLHF
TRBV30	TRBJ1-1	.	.	TGTGCCTGGAGTGTACAACATCTTACTGAAGCTTTCTTT	CAWSVQHLTEAFF
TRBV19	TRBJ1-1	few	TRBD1	TGTGCCAGTAGCCACAGGGGGCAGAACACTGAAGCTTTCTTT	CASSHRGQNTEAFF
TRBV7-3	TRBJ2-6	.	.	TGTGCCAGCAGCTTAAGGCGGAACTCTGGGGCCAACGTCCTGACTTTC	CASSLRRNSGANVLTF
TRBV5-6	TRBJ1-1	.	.	TGTGCCAGCAGCCCTGGCAACCTAGGGGGGAACACTGAAGCTTTCTTT	CASSPGNLGGNTEAFF
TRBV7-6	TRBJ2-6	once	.	TGTGCCAGCAGCTTAGAACAGGGACTACCGGCGGGGGCCAACGTCCTGACTTTC	CASSLEQGLPAGANVLTF
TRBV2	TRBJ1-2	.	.	TGTGCCAGCAACCTGAACAGGGTGACCTATGGCTACACCTTC	CASNLNRVTYGYTF
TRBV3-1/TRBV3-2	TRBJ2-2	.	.	TGTGCCAGCAGCCAATCAGGACTGGTAATTACCGGGGAGCTGTTTTTT	CASSQSGLVITGELFF
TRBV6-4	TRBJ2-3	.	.	TGTGCCAGCAGTATCTCTACCCGGCCCACAGATACGCAGTATTTT	CASSISTRPTDTQYF
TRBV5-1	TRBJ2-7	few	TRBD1	TGCGCCAGCAGCTTGGACGGACAGGGGGCGATAGAGCAGTACTTC	CASSLDGQGAIEQYF